The rows below give T cell receptor beta chains drawn from one sample of a study of regulatory T cells in long-lasting Graves disease. A single record per CDR3 protein comes from TCRdb applying MiXCR to the multiplex PCR reads. The sample consists of approximately 250,000 distinct CDR3 sequences, around 17% of them appearing once. Here the sequenced sample was peripheral blood mononuclear cells (PBMCs), taken at new diagnosis, from a patient treated with antithyroid drugs. These receptors all stem from a female donor with Graves disease. The CDR3 runs from the conserved cysteine through the conserved F or W. The D gene is left open where the match is weak. For some rows the clone size is stated as once, few or many, or as a class when expanded; others skip it.

TRBV5-1,TRBJ1-1,.,many,TGCGCCAGCAGCGCGTTAGTTGGTAGGAACACTGAAGCTTTCTTT,CASSALVGRNTEAFF
TRBV10-3,TRBJ2-2,.,few,TGTGCCATCAGTGAGTCGATGAGGAGCGGGTCGAACACCGGGGAGCTGTCTTTT,CAISESMRSGSNTGELSF
TRBV27,TRBJ2-7,TRBD2,many,TGTGCCAGCAGTCCCGACGGGAGGGCCGGAGAGCAGTACTTC,CASSPDGRAGEQYF
TRBV7-8,TRBJ1-5,.,many,TGTGCCAGCAGCTTAGGGGCCTACTCCTTCAATCAGCCCCAGCATTTT,CASSLGAYSFNQPQHF
TRBV20-1,TRBJ2-3,TRBD1,many,TGCAGTGCTAGAGGCTCCAGGGGGACAGTCACAGATACGCAGTATTTT,CSARGSRGTVTDTQYF
TRBV2,TRBJ2-7,TRBD1,many,TGTGCCAGCAGTGGCAGGACAGGGGCCTACGAGCAGTACTTC,CASSGRTGAYEQYF
TRBV19,TRBJ2-1,TRBD2,many,TGTGCCAGTAGCCCCGGACCCGGACTAGCGGGAGGGAGGTCCTACAATGAGCAGTTCTTC,CASSPGPGLAGGRSYNEQFF
TRBV19,TRBJ1-4,TRBD1,many,TGTGCCAGTAGTACGTCCGGGACAGGGAAAAATGAAAAACTGTTTTTT,CASSTSGTGKNEKLFF
TRBV4-3,TRBJ2-2,TRBD2,.,TGCGCCAGCAGCCATTTAGAGACTAGCGGAGACACCGGGGAGCTGTTTTTT,CASSHLETSGDTGELFF
TRBV24-1,TRBJ2-1,.,.,TGTGCCACCAGTGGCCGGGACTTTTCCAATGAGCAGTTCTTC,CATSGRDFSNEQFF
TRBV2,TRBJ2-1,TRBD2,.,TGTGCCAGCAGTGAATTCACGGCTCGGTTTAGCGGGAGGGCCGAGCAGTTCTTC,CASSEFTARFSGRAEQFF
TRBV20-1,TRBJ2-1,TRBD2,many,TGCAGTGCTCGGGGGGGGACTAGCGGGAGGGGCGGCGATGAGCAGTTCTTC,CSARGGTSGRGGDEQFF
TRBV11-3,TRBJ2-3,TRBD2,many,TGTGCCAGCAGCTTCGGGGGGAGAGATACGCAGTATTTT,CASSFGGRDTQYF
TRBV20-1,TRBJ2-7,.,.,TGCAGTGCTAATCCATGGATAGCGGAAAGGGGGGACGAGCAGTACTTC,CSANPWIAERGDEQYF
TRBV10-3,TRBJ1-1,.,many,TGTGCCATCGGTGAAGCATGGACGGAGAACACTGAAGCTTTCTTT,CAIGEAWTENTEAFF
TRBV7-3,TRBJ2-1,.,many,TGTGCCAGCAGCTCGCATTCGGGGCCTGCGCAGTTCTTC,CASSSHSGPAQFF
TRBV19,TRBJ1-5,TRBD1,many,TGTGCCAGTACCGACAGGGGGACCGGCAATCAGCCCCAGCATTTT,CASTDRGTGNQPQHF
TRBV3-1,TRBJ1-3,TRBD1,many,TGTGCCAACAGCCAGGGACAGTTCTCTGGAAACACCATATATTTT,CANSQGQFSGNTIYF
TRBV7-8,TRBJ2-1,.,many,TGTGCCAGCAGCCGAACTAGGCTTAATGAGCAGTTCTTC,CASSRTRLNEQFF
TRBV19,TRBJ1-1,.,many,TGTGCCAGTATAGGGGACCCGGCTACTGAAGCTTTCTTT,CASIGDPATEAFF
TRBV19,TRBJ2-7,.,many,TGTGCCAGTAGTTTGGGTCCAATGCAGGGGACCTCCTACGAGCAGTACTTC,CASSLGPMQGTSYEQYF
TRBV18,TRBJ1-5,TRBD1,many,TGTGCCAGCTCACCGGGTACAGGGGCGTACAATCAGCCCCAGCATTTT,CASSPGTGAYNQPQHF